The 10 T cell receptor beta chains presented below share a single source sample, sequenced in a study of early T cells in non-severe SARS-CoV-2 infection. TCRdb fed the 5' RACE reads into MiXCR, producing one record per CDR3 protein. The table has 80,000 to 95,000 distinct CDR3 sequences, around an eighth seen once. Material: whole blood. These receptors all stem from an adult who was a healthcare worker with PCR-confirmed SARS-CoV-2 infection or an uninfected control (not recorded which).

The sample holds many counts of this clonotype. This chain links TRBV3-1 with TRBJ1-5, with 7 bases that match TRBD1. Per the germline V gene, CDR1 is LGHDT and CDR2 is YNNKEL (reference sequence). V lost 4 bases, J lost 5 bases, and 5 bases stayed unmatched. The CDR3 consists of 14 residues. The DNA for the CDR3 is TGTGCCAGCAGCCCACGACAGGGAGATCAGCCCCAGCATTTT. This sequence encodes CASSPRQGDQPQHF. Full variable domain (missing parts from reference TRBV3-1 and TRBJ1-5): DTAVSQTPKYLVTQMGNDKSIKCEQNLGHDTMYWYKQDSKKFLKIMFSYNNKELIINETVPNRFSPKSPDKAHLNLHINSLELGDSAVYFCASSPRQGDQPQHFGDGTRLSIL.

This chain connects TRBV5-1 to TRBJ1-4; 7 bases are shared with TRBD1. In germline, CDR1 is SGHRS, CDR2 YFSETQ. V was clipped by 4 bases and J by 6 bases; unmatched bases: 9. The CDR3 length is 15 residues. CDR3 bases: TGCGCCAGCAGCGGGACCGGGACAGCGGATGAAAAACTGTTTTTT. Its protein is CASSGTGTADEKLFF.

The chain combines TRBV24-1 with TRBJ2-3; 8 bases are shared with TRBD2. CDR3 length: 16 amino acids. The J segment lost 5 bases and the V segment lost 0 bases, leaving 6 bases of the junction unmatched. Germline CDR1 and CDR2: KGHDR and SFDVKD. CDR3 region: CATSDLAGGSGDTQYF. CDR3 DNA: TGTGCCACCAGTGATTTGGCGGGAGGATCCGGAGATACGCAGTATTTT.

The chain couples TRBV4-3 to TRBJ2-7; 7 bases map to TRBD2. The CDR3 length is 16 residues. The ends lost 0 bases at V and 3 bases at J; junction bases unmatched: 8. The germline V gene has CDR1 LGHNA and CDR2 YSLEER. The CDR3 coding sequence is TGCGCCAGCAGCCAAGAATACGCGGGAGAACTCTACGAGCAGTACTTC. This gives the protein CASSQEYAGELYEQYF.

The chain uses TRBV7-2 and TRBJ2-3, with D unclear. V lost 3 bases to trimming and J lost 11 bases, with 12 bases between them. CDR3 length: 12 residues. Germline CDR1 SGHTA, CDR2 FQGNSA. DNA of the CDR3: TGTGCCAGCAGCTTGACTGCCCATGGGCAGTATTTT. Residues: CASSLTAHGQYF.

The gene calls are TRBV12-3 or TRBV12-4 and TRBJ2-7; no definite D call. This CDR3 is 14 amino acids long. V gave up 3 bases and J gave up 4 bases, with 13 bases separating them. CDR3 in amino acids: CASSFSALTYEQYF. CDR3 in DNA: TGTGCCAGCAGTTTTTCAGCTTTAACGTACGAGCAGTACTTC.

This clonotype turned up a few times. This chain links TRBV6-5 with TRBJ2-7, with D perhaps matching TRBD1 (5 bases). The V and J ends lost 6 bases and 6 bases respectively, with 21 bases between them. The CDR3 covers 15 residues. In germline, CDR1 is MNHEY, CDR2 SVGAGI. The CDR3 region has the DNA TGTGCCAGCAGCTCGACAACAGGTGGGATTATCGAGCAGTACTTC. It specifies CASSSTTGGIIEQYF.

V and J are TRBV13 and TRBJ2-3; tentatively, D is TRBD2 (6 bases). Deletions cut 4 bases from V and 2 bases from J, with 16 bases between. CDR3 length equals 16 residues. Germline CDR1 reads PRHDT; CDR2 reads FYEKMQ (reference sequence). The CDR3 loop is CASSSGAGIPTDTQYF. As DNA, the CDR3 is TGTGCCAGCAGCTCGGGAGCGGGCATCCCCACAGATACGCAGTATTTT.

V is TRBV5-1 and J is TRBJ2-7; 7 nucleotides align to TRBD1. The CDR3 is made up of 13 amino acids. V gave up 4 bases and J gave up 4 bases; unmatched junction bases: 5. Looked up from germline, CDR1 is SGHRS and CDR2 is YFSETQ. CDR3 in DNA: TGCGCCAGCAGCCTTGACAGGGAGTACGAGCAGTACTTC. The encoded protein is CASSLDREYEQYF.

This chain uses TRBV20-1 with TRBJ2-7, with TRBD2 identical over 8 bases. Trimming removed 5 bases from V and 0 bases from J; junction bases left unmatched: 3. The CDR3 runs 13 residues. Germline loops: CDR1 DFQATT, CDR2 SNEGSKA (reference sequence). For the CDR3, the DNA is TGCAGTGCTTTAAGCGGGAGCTCCTACGAGCAGTACTTC. Encoded protein: CSALSGSSYEQYF.